This T cell receptor (beta chain) was identified in a study of Ad26.COV2.S vaccination and SARS-CoV-2 variants. Study context: Intramuscular Ad26.COV2.S doses were given once or twice, 56 days apart. Overall study results and limits: While placebo recipients had lower spike-specific TCR breadth, vaccine recipients had more.

Stated treatment: some 19 received Ad26.COV2.S at low or high dose, single or two shots; about five received placebo; per-sample allocation not given. Sampling was done on day 63 after the first vaccine or placebo injection. An adult aged 18-55 years in Boston served as the donor. TCRdb's copy holds only in-frame clones and misses some; the assay was immunoSEQ multiplex PCR. This repertoire shows 200,000 to 300,000 clones, 70% to 90% found once; its top ten account for about 10%. The CDR3 sequence is 15 residues long. The germline V gene has CDR1 MNHNY and CDR2 SVGAGI (reference sequence). V lost 2 bases and J lost 10, with 15 bases in between. Details on this clone: No antigen is known for it.

This chain links TRBV6-6 with TRBJ1-6; D possibly corresponds to TRBD1 (5 bases). The input for sequencing was peripheral blood, taken in a trial of Ad26.COV2.S vaccine versus placebo. The clonotype originates from a person aged 18-60 years who received the Ad26.COV2.S COVID-19 vaccine or a placebo. The CDR3 DNA follows: TGTGCCAGCAGTTACACGGGGGTTAATGGCTCACCCCTCCACTTT. It translates to CASSYTGVNGSPLHF.